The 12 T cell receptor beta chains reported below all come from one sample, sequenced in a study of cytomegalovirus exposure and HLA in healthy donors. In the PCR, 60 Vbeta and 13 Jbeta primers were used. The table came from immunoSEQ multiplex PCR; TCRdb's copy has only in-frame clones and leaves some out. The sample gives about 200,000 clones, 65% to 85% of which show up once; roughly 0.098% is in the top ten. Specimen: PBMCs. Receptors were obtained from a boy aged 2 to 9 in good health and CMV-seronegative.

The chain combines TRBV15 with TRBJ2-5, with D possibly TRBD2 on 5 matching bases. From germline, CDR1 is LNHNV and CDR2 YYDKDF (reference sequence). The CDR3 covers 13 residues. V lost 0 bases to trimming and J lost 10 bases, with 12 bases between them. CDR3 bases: TGTGCCACCAGCAGAGATCGCCCCGGGGACCAGTACTTC. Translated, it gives CATSRDRPGDQYF.

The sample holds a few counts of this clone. The CDR3 bases are TGTGCCAGCAGTCAAACAGGGTTTGATTCCGATGGCTACACCTTC. As protein: CASSQTGFDSDGYTF. The V and J genes are TRBV25-1 and TRBJ1-2, with D possibly TRBD1 on 6 matching bases. The CDR3 sequence is 15 residues long. V lost 5 bases and J lost 6, with 19 bases in between. CDR1 is MGHDK and CDR2 is SYGVNS in the germline V gene.

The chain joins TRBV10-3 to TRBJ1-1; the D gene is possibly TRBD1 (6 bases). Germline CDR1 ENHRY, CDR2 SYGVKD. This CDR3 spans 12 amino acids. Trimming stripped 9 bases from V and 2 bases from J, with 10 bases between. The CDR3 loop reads CAIGGVNTEAFF. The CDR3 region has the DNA TGTGCCATAGGGGGTGTTAACACTGAAGCTTTCTTT.

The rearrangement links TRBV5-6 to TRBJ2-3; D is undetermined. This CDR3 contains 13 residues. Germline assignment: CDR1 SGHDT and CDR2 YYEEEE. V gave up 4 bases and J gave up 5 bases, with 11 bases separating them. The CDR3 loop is CASSLGPLDTQYF. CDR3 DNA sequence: TGTGCCAGCAGCCTCGGTCCCCTAGATACGCAGTATTTT.

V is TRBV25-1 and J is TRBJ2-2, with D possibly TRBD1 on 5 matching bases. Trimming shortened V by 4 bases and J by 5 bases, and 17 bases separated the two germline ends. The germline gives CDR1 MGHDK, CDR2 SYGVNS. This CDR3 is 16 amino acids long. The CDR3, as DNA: TGTGCCAGCAGTGGCGGACGGACAAACCCGACCGGGGAGCTGTTTTTT. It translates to CASSGGRTNPTGELFF.

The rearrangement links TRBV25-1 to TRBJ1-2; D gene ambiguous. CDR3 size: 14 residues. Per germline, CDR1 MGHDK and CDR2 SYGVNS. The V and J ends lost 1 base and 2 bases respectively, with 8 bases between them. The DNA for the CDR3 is TGTGCCAGCAGTGAATTGTGGCAGAACTATGGCTACACCTTC. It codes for CASSELWQNYGYTF.

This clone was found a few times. CDR3 in DNA: TGTGCCAGCCCCCAGGGTGCAGATACGCAGTATTTT. Residues: CASPQGADTQYF. The chain couples TRBV5-8 to TRBJ2-3, with D possibly being TRBD1 (5 bases). Germline loops: CDR1 SGHTS, CDR2 YDEGEE. The CDR3 consists of 12 residues. The ends were cut back, 7 bases at V and 4 bases at J, with 10 bases in the middle.

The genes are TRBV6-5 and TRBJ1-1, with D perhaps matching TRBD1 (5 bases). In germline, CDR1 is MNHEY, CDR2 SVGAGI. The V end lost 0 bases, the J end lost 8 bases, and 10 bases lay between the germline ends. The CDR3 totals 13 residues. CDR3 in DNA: TGTGCCAGCAGTTACTCGGGCAGGGCGGAAGCTTTCTTT. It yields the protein CASSYSGRAEAFF.

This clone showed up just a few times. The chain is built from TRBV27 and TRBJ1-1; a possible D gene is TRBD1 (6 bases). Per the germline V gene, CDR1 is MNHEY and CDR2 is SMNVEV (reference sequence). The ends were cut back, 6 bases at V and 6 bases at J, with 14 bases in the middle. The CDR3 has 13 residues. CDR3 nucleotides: TGTGCCAGCAGCTCCCGGGGGGGCTCTGAAGCTTTCTTT. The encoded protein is CASSSRGGSEAFF.

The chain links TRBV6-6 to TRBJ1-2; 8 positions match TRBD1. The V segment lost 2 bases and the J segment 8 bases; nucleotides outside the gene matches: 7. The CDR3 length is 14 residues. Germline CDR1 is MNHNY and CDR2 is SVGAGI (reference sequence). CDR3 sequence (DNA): TGTGCCAGCAGTTACCGCCAGGGGGCGTGGGGCTACACCTTC. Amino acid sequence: CASSYRQGAWGYTF.

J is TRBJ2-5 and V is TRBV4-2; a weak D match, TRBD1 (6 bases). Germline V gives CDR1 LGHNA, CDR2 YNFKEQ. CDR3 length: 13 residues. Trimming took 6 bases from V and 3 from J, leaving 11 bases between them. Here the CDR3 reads CASRGSGEETQYF. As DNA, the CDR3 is TGTGCCAGCAGGGGTTCAGGGGAAGAGACCCAGTACTTC.

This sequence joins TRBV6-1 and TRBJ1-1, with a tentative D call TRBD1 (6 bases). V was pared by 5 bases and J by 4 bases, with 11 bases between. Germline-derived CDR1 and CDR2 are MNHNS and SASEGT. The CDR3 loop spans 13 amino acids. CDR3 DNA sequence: TGTGCCAGCAGTTTAGGGGGGGGCACTGAAGCTTTCTTT. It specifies CASSLGGGTEAFF.